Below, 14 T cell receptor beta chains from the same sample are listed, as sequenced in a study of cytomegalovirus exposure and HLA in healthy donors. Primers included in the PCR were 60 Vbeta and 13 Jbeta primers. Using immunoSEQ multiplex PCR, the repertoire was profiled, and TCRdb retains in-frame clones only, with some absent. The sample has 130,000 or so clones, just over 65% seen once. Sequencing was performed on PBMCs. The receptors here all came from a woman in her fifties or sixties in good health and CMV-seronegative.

This CDR3 is CASSRSGSSYNEQFF. CDR3 coding DNA: TGTGCCAGCAGCCGGAGCGGGAGCTCCTACAATGAGCAGTTCTTC. V gene TRBV7-7 combines with J gene TRBJ2-1; 8 bases map to TRBD2. CDR1 and CDR2 from the germline V gene are SSHAT and FNYEAQ (reference sequence). The CDR3 extends over 15 amino acids. After removal of 5 bases from V and 0 bases from J, the junction contained 3 bases not matched to a gene.

This CDR3 reads CASSEGRLMNTEAFF. The CDR3 DNA reads as TGTGCCAGCAGTGAAGGCCGACTAATGAACACTGAAGCTTTCTTT. The chain couples TRBV2 to TRBJ1-1, with D unclear. The CDR3 runs 15 residues. Germline CDR1 reads SNHLY; CDR2 reads FYNNEI. Deletions cut 1 base from V and 0 bases from J, with 9 bases between.

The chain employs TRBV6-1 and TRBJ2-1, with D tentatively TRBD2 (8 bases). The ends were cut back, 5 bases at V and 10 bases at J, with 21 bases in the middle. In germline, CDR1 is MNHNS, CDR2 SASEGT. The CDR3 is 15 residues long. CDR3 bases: TGTGCCAGCAGTAGTCCGGGACAGATAGCGGGAGAGCAGTTCTTC. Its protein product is CASSSPGQIAGEQFF.

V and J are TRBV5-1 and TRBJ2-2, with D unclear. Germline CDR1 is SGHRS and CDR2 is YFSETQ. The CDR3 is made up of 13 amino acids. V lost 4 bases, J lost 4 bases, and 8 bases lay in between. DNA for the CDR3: TGCGCCAGCAGCGCCCCGCGCACCGGGGAGCTGTTTTTT. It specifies CASSAPRTGELFF.

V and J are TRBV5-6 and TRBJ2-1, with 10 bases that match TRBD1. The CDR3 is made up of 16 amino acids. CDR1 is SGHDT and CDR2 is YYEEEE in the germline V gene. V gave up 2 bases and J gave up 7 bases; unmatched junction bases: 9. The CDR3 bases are TGTGCCAGCAGCTTCAGAGGGACAGGGGTCACAAATGAGCAGTTCTTC. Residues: CASSFRGTGVTNEQFF. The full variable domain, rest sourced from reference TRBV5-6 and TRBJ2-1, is DAGVTQSPTHLIKTRGQQVTLRCSPKSGHDTVSWYQQALGQGPQFIFQYYEEEERQRGNFPDRFSGHQFPNYSSELNVNALLLGDSALYLCASSFRGTGVTNEQFFGPGTRLTVL.

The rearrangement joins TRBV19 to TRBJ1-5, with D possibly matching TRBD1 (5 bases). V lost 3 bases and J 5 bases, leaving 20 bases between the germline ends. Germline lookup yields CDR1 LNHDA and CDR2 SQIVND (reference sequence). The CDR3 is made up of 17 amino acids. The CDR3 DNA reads TGTGCCAGTAGTATGTACGGGGGGACTTCACTGGATCAGCCCCAGCATTTT. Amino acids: CASSMYGGTSLDQPQHF.

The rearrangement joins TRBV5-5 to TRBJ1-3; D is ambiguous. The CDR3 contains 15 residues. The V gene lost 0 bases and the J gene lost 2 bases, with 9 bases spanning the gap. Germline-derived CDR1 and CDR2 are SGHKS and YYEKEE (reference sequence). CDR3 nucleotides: TGTGCCAGCAGCTTGGCCGGGGAACCTGGAAACACCATATATTTT. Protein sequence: CASSLAGEPGNTIYF. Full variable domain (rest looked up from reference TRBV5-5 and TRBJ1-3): DAGVTQSPTHLIKTRGQQVTLRCSPISGHKSVSWYQQVLGQGPQFIFQYYEKEERGRGNFPDRFSARQFPNYSSELNVNALLLGDSALYLCASSLAGEPGNTIYFGEGSWLTVV.

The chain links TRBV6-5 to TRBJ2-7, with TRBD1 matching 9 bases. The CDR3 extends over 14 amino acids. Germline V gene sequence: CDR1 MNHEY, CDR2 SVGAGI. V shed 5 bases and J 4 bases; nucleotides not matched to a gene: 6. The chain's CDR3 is CASSNSGQGYEQYF. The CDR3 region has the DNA TGTGCCAGCAGTAATTCGGGACAGGGTTACGAGCAGTACTTC.

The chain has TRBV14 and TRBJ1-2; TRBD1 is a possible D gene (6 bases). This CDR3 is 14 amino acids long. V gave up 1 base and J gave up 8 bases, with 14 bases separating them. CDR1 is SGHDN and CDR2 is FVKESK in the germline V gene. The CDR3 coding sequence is TGTGCCAGCAGCCAAGTAATGGGGGGGCTCGGCTACACCTTC. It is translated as CASSQVMGGLGYTF.

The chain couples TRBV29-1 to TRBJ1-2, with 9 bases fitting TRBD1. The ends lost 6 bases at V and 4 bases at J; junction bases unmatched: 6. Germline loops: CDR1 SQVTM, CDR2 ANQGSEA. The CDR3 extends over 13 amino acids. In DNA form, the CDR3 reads TGCAGCGTGGCTACAGGGGGCGGCTATGGCTACACCTTC. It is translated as CSVATGGGYGYTF.

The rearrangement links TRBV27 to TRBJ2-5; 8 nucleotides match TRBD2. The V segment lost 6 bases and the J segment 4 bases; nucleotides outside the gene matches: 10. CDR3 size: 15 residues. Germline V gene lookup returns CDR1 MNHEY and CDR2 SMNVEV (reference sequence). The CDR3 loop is CASSNSGTPRETQYF. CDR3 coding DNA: TGTGCCAGCAGCAATAGCGGGACCCCGCGAGAGACCCAGTACTTC.

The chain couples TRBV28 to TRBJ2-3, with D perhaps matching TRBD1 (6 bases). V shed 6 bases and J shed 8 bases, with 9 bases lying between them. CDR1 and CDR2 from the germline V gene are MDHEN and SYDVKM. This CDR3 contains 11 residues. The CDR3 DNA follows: TGTGCCAGCAGCACAGGGATTACGCAGTATTTT. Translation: CASSTGITQYF.

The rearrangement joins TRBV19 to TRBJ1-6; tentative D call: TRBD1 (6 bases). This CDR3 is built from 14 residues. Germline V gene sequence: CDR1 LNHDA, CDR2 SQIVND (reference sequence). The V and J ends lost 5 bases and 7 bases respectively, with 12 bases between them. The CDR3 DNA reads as TGTGCCAGTAGTGGGGGGGCCCTCAATTCACCCCTCCACTTT. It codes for CASSGGALNSPLHF.

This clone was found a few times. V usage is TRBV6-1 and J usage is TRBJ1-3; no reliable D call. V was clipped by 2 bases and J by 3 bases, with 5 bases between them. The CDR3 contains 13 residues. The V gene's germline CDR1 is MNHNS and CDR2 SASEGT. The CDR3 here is CASSEQVGNTIYF. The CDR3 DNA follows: TGTGCCAGCAGTGAACAGGTTGGAAACACCATATATTTT.